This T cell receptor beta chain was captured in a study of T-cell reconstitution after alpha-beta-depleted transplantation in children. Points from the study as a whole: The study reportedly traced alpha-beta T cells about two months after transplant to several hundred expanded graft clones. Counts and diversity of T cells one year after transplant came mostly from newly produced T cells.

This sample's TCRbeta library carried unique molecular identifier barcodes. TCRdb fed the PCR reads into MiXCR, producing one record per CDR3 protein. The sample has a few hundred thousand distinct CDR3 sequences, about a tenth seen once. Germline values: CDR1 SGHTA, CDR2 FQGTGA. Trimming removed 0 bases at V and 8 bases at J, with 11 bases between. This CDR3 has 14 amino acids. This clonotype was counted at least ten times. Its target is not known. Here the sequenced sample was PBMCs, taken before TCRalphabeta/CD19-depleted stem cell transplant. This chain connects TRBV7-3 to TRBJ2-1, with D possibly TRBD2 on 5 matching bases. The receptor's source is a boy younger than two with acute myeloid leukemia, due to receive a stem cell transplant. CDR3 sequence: CASSLTGMRDEQFF. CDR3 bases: TGTGCCAGCAGCTTAACGGGTATGAGGGATGAGCAGTTCTTC.